This TCR beta chain was sequenced during a study of human CD4 T cells and Enterobacteriaceae. CDR1 and CDR2 (germline): MNHEY, SVGAGI. V shed 10 bases and J 3 bases; nucleotides not matched to a gene: 12. The CDR3 loop spans 15 amino acids. Memory CD4+ T cells were sorted as all CD4+ cells except CD45RA+CCR7+CD95- naive cells, over 95% pure. In its sample, this clone was seen a few times. Libraries were prepared by immunoSEQ multiplex PCR; TCRdb keeps only in-frame clonotypes and omits some of them. The sample records 25,000 to 30,000 clones, roughly four fifths being singletons. Sequenced: memory CD4+ T cells from blood. This receptor was obtained from a human donor in good health. The gene calls are TRBV6-5 and TRBJ2-5, with TRBD2 matching over 9 bases. The CDR3 DNA follows: TGTGCCATTAGCACATCGCGCGGGAGGGAAGAGACCCAGTACTTC. Amino acid sequence: CAISTSRGREETQYF.